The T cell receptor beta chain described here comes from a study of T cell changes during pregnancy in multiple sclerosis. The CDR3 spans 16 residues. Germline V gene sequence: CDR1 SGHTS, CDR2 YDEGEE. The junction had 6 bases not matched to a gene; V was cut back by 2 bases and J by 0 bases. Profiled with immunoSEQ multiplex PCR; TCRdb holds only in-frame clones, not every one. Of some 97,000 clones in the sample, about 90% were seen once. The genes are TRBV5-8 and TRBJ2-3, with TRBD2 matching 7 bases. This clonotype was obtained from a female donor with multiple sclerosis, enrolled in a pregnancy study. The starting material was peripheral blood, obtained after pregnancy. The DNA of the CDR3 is TGTGCCAGCAGCTTATGGAGCGGGAAGAGCACAGATACGCAGTATTTT. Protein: CASSLWSGKSTDTQYF.